This T cell receptor beta chain was obtained from a study of cytomegalovirus exposure and HLA in healthy donors. The overall study: A later analysis reported the approximately 120 validation repertoires used the same platform as the roughly 700 first-cohort repertoires.

Profiling relied on immunoSEQ multiplex PCR, and the TCRdb table lists in-frame clones only, not all of them. The sample consists of fewer than 120,000 clones, roughly 90% of them appearing once. The CDR3 totals 14 residues. Germline CDR1 reads LGHNA; CDR2 reads YSLEER. Between the trimmed V and J ends, which lost 0 bases and 3 bases, there was a span of 8 bases. With respect to this clone: Antigen unknown.

Findings and limits, study-wide: The authors enumerated some 160 TCR beta chains as linked to cytomegalovirus.

The sequence was obtained from a woman between 18 and 30 years old in good health and CMV-seronegative. The V call is TRBV4-3, the J call TRBJ1-2; D is undetermined. The sequencing sample was made of PBMCs. The CDR3 DNA reads as TGCGCCAGCAGCCAAGAGGCACAGTACTATGGCTACACCTTC. Translated, it gives CASSQEAQYYGYTF.